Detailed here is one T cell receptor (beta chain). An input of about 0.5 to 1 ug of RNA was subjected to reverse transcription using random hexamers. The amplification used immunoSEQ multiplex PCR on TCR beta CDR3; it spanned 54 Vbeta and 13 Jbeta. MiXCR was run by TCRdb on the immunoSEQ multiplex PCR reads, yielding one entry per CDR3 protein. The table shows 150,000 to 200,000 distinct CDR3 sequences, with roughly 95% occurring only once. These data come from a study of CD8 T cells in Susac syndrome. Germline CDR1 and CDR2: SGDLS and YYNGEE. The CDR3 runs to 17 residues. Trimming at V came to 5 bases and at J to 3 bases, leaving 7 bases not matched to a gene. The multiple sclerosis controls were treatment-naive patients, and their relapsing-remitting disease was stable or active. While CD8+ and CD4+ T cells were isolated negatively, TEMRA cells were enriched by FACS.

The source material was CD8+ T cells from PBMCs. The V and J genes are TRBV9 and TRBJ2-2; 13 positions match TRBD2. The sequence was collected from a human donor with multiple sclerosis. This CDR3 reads CASRETGTSGDTGELFF. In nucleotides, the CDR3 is TGTGCCAGCAGAGAAACCGGGACTAGCGGGGACACCGGGGAGCTGTTTTTT.